The present entry profiles one TCR beta chain with its context. Its antigen is not known. The data were taken from a study of CD8+ T cells in alopecia areata. Study-level findings and limits: The study also sequences resident alphabeta T cells of normal skin in scalp samples. Among the top 100, expanded CD8+ clones were significantly decreased by tofacitinib, as was scalp clonality. Researchers report lesional scalp, most notably alopecia totalis/universalis, outstripped normal scalp in clonality.

Germline V gene lookup returns CDR1 MGHRA and CDR2 YSYEKL. This CDR3 comprises 14 residues. Germline trimming cut 5 bases from V and 5 bases from J; bases unmatched to any gene: 4. The authors extracted RNA and reverse transcribed it into cDNA as the sequencing template. The assay was immunoSEQ multiplex PCR, and TCRdb's table has in-frame clones only and misses some. The table has some 220,000 clones, about 58% seen once. Noted treatment: oral pan-JAK inhibitor, 5-10 mg twice daily. This clonotype originated in a human donor with alopecia areata. Material: CD4+ T cells sorted from blood, obtained at week 4, from a patient treated with tofacitinib. The V call is TRBV4-1, the J call TRBJ1-2; TRBD1 aligns across 11 bases. The CDR3 protein is CASSEGDRGYGYTF. CDR3 nucleotide sequence: TGCGCCAGCAGCGAAGGGGACAGGGGGTATGGCTACACCTTC.